Included here is one T cell receptor (beta chain) sequence, with context. What it binds is not known. From the 5' RACE reads, TCRdb lists one entry per CDR3 protein and no DNA. This sample's table has a few hundred thousand distinct CDR3 sequences. The data derive from a study of T cells expressing NK-cell markers. Study conclusions and caveats: Dominant NKG2C+ clonotypes made up about 1.0-7.0% of CD8+ T cells in several donors. Topping the CD3+CD56-NKG2C+ fraction as well were these clonotypes, in a few donors.

Per the germline V gene, CDR1 is LGHNA and CDR2 is YNFKEQ. The CDR3 length is 19 residues. This receptor was taken from a man aged 18 to 69 in good health. The material sequenced was blood T cells: a sorted CD56 or NKG2C T cell subset, CD4+ or CD8+ T cells, or bulk PBMC T cells (not recorded which). J is TRBJ2-4 and V is TRBV4-2; the D call of TRBD2 rests on TCRdb alone, since no DNA is present to check it. This CDR3 reads CASSPGTSGASMAKNIQYF.